This is a list of T cell receptor beta chains from one sample in a study of shared clonotypes between healthy human individuals. TCRdb's copy holds only in-frame clones and misses some; the assay was immunoSEQ multiplex PCR. Here the sample spans around 2.1 million clones, roughly 95% being singletons. Sample: naive CD4+ T cells sorted from blood. Every receptor here comes from a man younger than 35 in good health. CDR3s include the opening cysteine and the closing phenylalanine or tryptophan. Fields, in order: clone size, V gene, D gene, J gene, CDR3 protein, CDR3 DNA. D genes are given only for firm matches. The size entry is marked missing in some rows and otherwise reads once, few, many or a size class.

size: -
V: TRBV10-1
D: -
J: TRBJ2-5
CDR3: CASSEGNQMETQYF
DNA: TGCGCCAGCAGTGAAGGCAATCAGATGGAGACCCAGTACTTC

size: -
V: TRBV7-2
D: -
J: TRBJ2-5
CDR3: CASSLGGTSRETQYF
DNA: TGTGCCAGCAGCTTAGGGGGAACTAGCCGGGAGACCCAGTACTTC

size: -
V: TRBV7-2
D: -
J: TRBJ2-1
CDR3: CASSLESGPKQFF
DNA: TGTGCCAGCAGCTTAGAGTCGGGTCCCAAGCAGTTCTTC

size: -
V: TRBV7-7
D: -
J: TRBJ2-2
CDR3: CASSFGAVGGELFF
DNA: TGTGCTAGCAGCTTTGGGGCAGTCGGCGGGGAGCTGTTTTTT

size: -
V: TRBV11-2
D: -
J: TRBJ2-2
CDR3: CASSLDLQGRGNTGELFF
DNA: TGTGCCAGCAGCTTAGACTTACAGGGACGGGGCAACACCGGGGAGCTGTTTTTT

size: -
V: TRBV30
D: -
J: TRBJ2-1
CDR3: CAWSVTVAGKGSEQFF
DNA: TGTGCCTGGAGTGTAACGGTTGCGGGAAAGGGGAGTGAGCAGTTCTTC

size: -
V: TRBV11-2
D: TRBD1
J: TRBJ2-2
CDR3: CASTPRQGKIGELFF
DNA: TGTGCCAGCACCCCCCGACAGGGGAAAATCGGGGAGCTGTTTTTT

size: -
V: TRBV2
D: TRBD1
J: TRBJ1-3
CDR3: CASRARDRSGNTIYF
DNA: TGTGCCAGCAGAGCCCGGGACAGATCTGGAAACACCATATATTTT

size: -
V: TRBV4-1
D: -
J: TRBJ2-1
CDR3: CASSQPVSSSYNEQFF
DNA: TGCGCCAGCAGCCAACCGGTCTCTAGCTCCTACAATGAGCAGTTCTTC

size: -
V: TRBV7-8
D: TRBD1
J: TRBJ2-2
CDR3: CASSTERFLGQLNTGELFF
DNA: TGTGCCAGCAGCACGGAGAGGTTTTTGGGACAGCTTAACACCGGGGAGCTGTTTTTT

size: -
V: TRBV2
D: -
J: TRBJ2-7
CDR3: CASQGGKWLPAYF
DNA: TGTGCCAGCCAGGGCGGGAAGTGGCTCCCAGCGTACTTC

size: -
V: TRBV5-1
D: -
J: TRBJ2-1
CDR3: CASSLGPGAHNEQFF
DNA: TGCGCCAGCAGCCTAGGCCCAGGGGCCCACAATGAGCAGTTCTTC

size: -
V: TRBV10-3
D: -
J: TRBJ1-2
CDR3: CAITGNPNYGYTF
DNA: TGTGCCATCACCGGGAATCCTAACTATGGCTACACCTTC

size: -
V: TRBV4-3
D: TRBD2
J: TRBJ2-5
CDR3: CASTSEPPGTSGSLETQYF
DNA: TGCGCCAGCACCTCCGAACCCCCCGGGACTAGCGGGAGTCTAGAGACCCAGTACTTC

size: -
V: TRBV6-6
D: -
J: TRBJ2-7
CDR3: CASSNMGATRLEQYF
DNA: TGTGCCAGCAGCAACATGGGGGCCACACGCTTGGAGCAGTACTTC

size: once
V: TRBV6-6
D: -
J: TRBJ1-1
CDR3: CASSYGVQALGVGAFF
DNA: TGTGCCAGCAGTTACGGGGTACAGGCACTTGGCGTCGGAGCTTTCTTT

size: once
V: TRBV2
D: -
J: TRBJ1-1
CDR3: CASSEGRRTEAFF
DNA: TGTGCCAGCAGTGAGGGCAGGAGGACTGAAGCTTTCTTT

size: -
V: TRBV5-1
D: TRBD1
J: TRBJ1-6
CDR3: CASSKDRANSPLHF
DNA: TGCGCCAGCAGCAAAGACAGGGCAAATTCACCCCTCCACTTT

size: -
V: TRBV30
D: -
J: TRBJ1-5
CDR3: CAWSVLTGQPQHF
DNA: TGTGCCTGGAGTGTCCTAACAGGGCAGCCCCAGCATTTT

size: -
V: TRBV25-1
D: -
J: TRBJ2-1
CDR3: CASREPYSEQFF
DNA: TGTGCCAGCAGGGAACCATATAGTGAGCAGTTCTTC

size: -
V: TRBV30
D: -
J: TRBJ1-4
CDR3: CAWSVQNEKLFF
DNA: TGTGCCTGGAGTGTACAGAATGAAAAACTGTTTTTT

size: -
V: TRBV5-6
D: TRBD2
J: TRBJ2-5
CDR3: CASSPIAARLAEQETQYF
DNA: TGTGCCAGCAGTCCCATTGCGGCGAGACTAGCGGAGCAAGAGACCCAGTACTTC

size: -
V: TRBV5-4
D: -
J: TRBJ2-7
CDR3: CASHGQGKGYEQYF
DNA: TGTGCCAGCCACGGGCAGGGAAAGGGCTACGAGCAGTACTTC

size: -
V: TRBV9
D: TRBD2
J: TRBJ2-7
CDR3: CASSPKVGLGNSYEQYF
DNA: TGTGCCAGCAGTCCCAAGGTGGGACTAGGGAATTCCTACGAGCAGTACTTC

size: -
V: TRBV9
D: TRBD1
J: TRBJ1-4
CDR3: CASSVAPLGTGGEKLFF
DNA: TGTGCCAGCAGCGTAGCGCCGTTAGGGACAGGGGGTGAAAAACTGTTTTTT

size: -
V: TRBV18
D: -
J: TRBJ2-5
CDR3: CASSPGQGGETQYF
DNA: TGTGCCAGCTCTCCGGGTCAGGGTGGAGAGACCCAGTACTTC

size: -
V: TRBV5-4
D: TRBD1
J: TRBJ1-1
CDR3: CASSLVGQVNTEAFF
DNA: TGTGCCAGCAGCTTGGTGGGACAGGTGAACACTGAAGCTTTCTTT

size: -
V: TRBV28
D: -
J: TRBJ2-7
CDR3: CASKTSLSGYEQYF
DNA: TGTGCCAGCAAAACTAGCTTGTCAGGCTACGAGCAGTACTTC

size: -
V: TRBV30
D: TRBD2
J: TRBJ2-7
CDR3: CAWSVWRPSGSYEQYF
DNA: TGTGCCTGGAGTGTTTGGCGGCCTAGCGGCTCCTACGAGCAGTACTTC

size: -
V: TRBV6-5
D: -
J: TRBJ1-5
CDR3: CASSSSIGLQPQHF
DNA: TGTGCCAGCAGTTCATCTATTGGACTTCAGCCCCAGCATTTT

size: -
V: TRBV6-5
D: -
J: TRBJ1-3
CDR3: CASSRMGGAGDTIYF
DNA: TGTGCCAGCAGTCGAATGGGGGGCGCCGGGGACACCATATATTTT

size: once
V: TRBV15
D: TRBD2
J: TRBJ2-1
CDR3: CATSGSRLAGLNEQFF
DNA: TGTGCCACCAGCGGGTCACGACTAGCGGGGTTGAATGAGCAGTTCTTC

size: -
V: TRBV9
D: TRBD1
J: TRBJ1-1
CDR3: CASSVGGTGLFWTEAFF
DNA: TGTGCCAGCAGCGTAGGGGGGACAGGGTTGTTCTGGACTGAAGCTTTCTTT

size: -
V: TRBV30
D: -
J: TRBJ2-1
CDR3: CAWARDFGSYNEQFF
DNA: TGTGCCTGGGCACGGGACTTTGGCTCCTACAATGAGCAGTTCTTC

size: -
V: TRBV6-1
D: -
J: TRBJ1-6
CDR3: CASSGEGGGSSPLHF
DNA: TGTGCCAGCAGTGGAGAAGGGGGAGGTTCTTCACCCCTCCACTTT

size: -
V: TRBV29-1
D: TRBD2
J: TRBJ2-3
CDR3: CSVGGLVEGTQYF
DNA: TGCAGCGTCGGAGGACTAGTTGAAGGTACGCAGTATTTT

size: -
V: TRBV27
D: -
J: TRBJ1-2
CDR3: CASSLAGGSYGYTF
DNA: TGTGCCAGCAGTTTAGCGGGGGGCTCCTATGGCTACACCTTC

size: -
V: TRBV18
D: -
J: TRBJ2-5
CDR3: CASSPAGLHQETQYF
DNA: TGTGCCAGCTCACCCGCGGGACTGCACCAAGAGACCCAGTACTTC

size: once
V: TRBV18
D: -
J: TRBJ1-4
CDR3: CASSPPSLEVEKLFF
DNA: TGTGCCAGCTCACCACCCTCCTTGGAGGTTGAAAAACTGTTTTTT

size: -
V: TRBV10-1
D: -
J: TRBJ1-1
CDR3: CASSEYENTEAFF
DNA: TGCGCCAGCAGTGAGTACGAGAACACTGAAGCTTTCTTT

size: -
V: TRBV25-1
D: TRBD2
J: TRBJ2-2
CDR3: CASSAGGGTGELFF
DNA: TGTGCCAGCAGTGCCGGGGGGGGCACCGGGGAGCTGTTTTTT

size: -
V: TRBV2
D: TRBD1
J: TRBJ2-7
CDR3: CASRADRGPYEQYF
DNA: TGTGCCAGCAGGGCGGACAGGGGCCCCTACGAGCAGTACTTC

size: -
V: TRBV27
D: -
J: TRBJ2-7
CDR3: CASSFASGTPYEQYF
DNA: TGTGCCAGCAGTTTCGCCTCAGGGACACCTTACGAGCAGTACTTC

size: -
V: TRBV4-3
D: -
J: TRBJ2-7
CDR3: CALGAARRAIYEQYF
DNA: TGCGCCCTGGGGGCCGCCAGGAGGGCGATCTACGAGCAGTACTTC

size: few
V: TRBV19
D: -
J: TRBJ1-3
CDR3: CASSTVLSGNTIYF
DNA: TGTGCCAGTAGTACGGTCCTCTCTGGAAACACCATATATTTT

size: -
V: TRBV7-9
D: -
J: TRBJ2-7
CDR3: CASSSSAGNYEQYF
DNA: TGTGCCAGCAGCTCTTCGGCGGGCAACTACGAGCAGTACTTC

size: -
V: TRBV9
D: -
J: TRBJ2-3
CDR3: CASSVGGKADTQYF
DNA: TGTGCCAGCAGCGTAGGTGGGAAGGCAGATACGCAGTATTTT

size: once
V: TRBV4-1
D: -
J: TRBJ1-2
CDR3: CASSQDPNNYGYTF
DNA: TGCGCCAGCAGCCAAGATCCGAATAACTATGGCTACACCTTC

size: -
V: TRBV2
D: TRBD1
J: TRBJ2-3
CDR3: CASSFGTGSDTQYF
DNA: TGTGCCAGCAGTTTTGGGACAGGGTCGGATACGCAGTATTTT

size: few
V: TRBV4-1
D: TRBD1
J: TRBJ2-7
CDR3: CASSQETGVYEQYF
DNA: TGCGCCAGCAGCCAAGAAACAGGGGTCTACGAGCAGTACTTC

size: -
V: TRBV25-1
D: -
J: TRBJ1-5
CDR3: CASSEAGGRIQHF
DNA: TGTGCCAGCAGTGAAGCCGGGGGGAGGATCCAGCATTTT

size: -
V: TRBV9
D: -
J: TRBJ2-5
CDR3: CASSITSTSQETQYF
DNA: TGTGCCAGCAGCATCACGTCAACCTCGCAAGAGACCCAGTACTTC

size: -
V: TRBV5-8
D: TRBD1
J: TRBJ1-5
CDR3: CASSLMGQGVIGNQPQHF
DNA: TGTGCCAGCAGCTTGATGGGACAGGGTGTCATAGGGAACCAGCCCCAGCATTTT

size: -
V: TRBV6-6
D: -
J: TRBJ2-7
CDR3: CASSYDDRIIPYEQYF
DNA: TGTGCCAGCAGTTACGATGACAGGATTATTCCTTACGAGCAGTACTTC

size: -
V: TRBV5-1
D: TRBD1
J: TRBJ2-7
CDR3: CASSSPGQEAYEQYF
DNA: TGCGCCAGCAGCTCACCGGGACAGGAAGCCTACGAGCAGTACTTC

size: -
V: TRBV5-8
D: -
J: TRBJ2-3
CDR3: CASSLEGSSTDTQYF
DNA: TGTGCCAGCAGCTTAGAGGGAAGCAGCACAGATACGCAGTATTTT

size: -
V: TRBV5-6
D: TRBD1
J: TRBJ2-4
CDR3: CASSHGTGTKNIQYF
DNA: TGTGCCAGCAGTCACGGGACAGGGACTAAAAACATTCAGTACTTC

size: -
V: TRBV25-1
D: -
J: TRBJ1-2
CDR3: CASSERTDIYGYTF
DNA: TGTGCCAGCAGTGAAAGGACAGACATCTATGGCTACACCTTC

size: -
V: TRBV5-1
D: TRBD1
J: TRBJ2-7
CDR3: CASSWGQGSYEQYF
DNA: TGCGCCAGCAGCTGGGGACAGGGCTCCTACGAGCAGTACTTC